Presented here are 10 T cell receptor beta chains from one specimen sequenced in a study of blood T cell repertoires in COVID-19. Assay: immunoSEQ multiplex PCR; the TCRdb copy retains only in-frame clones and omits some. The data contain some 500,000 clones, around 90% of them singletons. The sequencing input was peripheral blood. Receptors originate from a woman aged 45-59 years with COVID-19, enrolled during active disease.

The chain employs TRBV5-1 and TRBJ2-2, with a tentative D call TRBD2 (6 bases). V lost 4 bases and J lost 7, with 20 bases in between. This CDR3 region has 16 residues. Germline values: CDR1 SGHRS, CDR2 YFSETQ. CDR3 sequence (DNA): TGCGCCAGCAGCCACTCCCGGGACTCCTCTGGCGGGGAGCTGTTTTTT. This gives the protein CASSHSRDSSGGELFF.

The CDR3 protein is CAWNSNSNQPQHF. CDR3 nucleotides: TGTGCCTGGAACAGTAATAGCAATCAGCCCCAGCATTTT. The rearrangement links TRBV30 to TRBJ1-5; unclear D gene. CDR3 length: 13 residues. Trimming took off 4 bases at V and 0 bases at J, with 7 bases between the two ends. Germline assignment: CDR1 GTSNPN and CDR2 SVGIG (reference sequence).

This chain joins TRBV29-1 and TRBJ1-2, with a tentative D call TRBD1 (6 bases). V dropped 6 bases and J dropped 2 bases, with 13 bases sitting between them. The CDR3 contains 13 residues. Germline V gene sequence: CDR1 SQVTM, CDR2 ANQGSEA. Here the CDR3 reads CSVRDITNYGYTF. The CDR3 bases are TGCAGCGTCCGGGACATTACCAACTATGGCTACACCTTC.

The chain has TRBV5-4 and TRBJ1-2; D is ambiguous. Germline V gene lookup returns CDR1 SGHNT and CDR2 YYREEE (reference sequence). This CDR3 has 14 amino acids. Between the trimmed V and J ends, which lost 5 bases and 6 bases, there was a span of 17 bases. DNA of the CDR3: TGTGCCAGCAGACGAACTAACCAATTTGATGGCTACACCTTC. It translates to CASRRTNQFDGYTF.

V usage is TRBV9 and J usage is TRBJ2-7, with 7 nucleotides matching TRBD1. The CDR3 consists of 15 residues. Trimming took 4 bases from V and 3 from J; bases not matched to a gene: 10. CDR1 SGDLS and CDR2 YYNGEE come from the germline V gene. CDR3 DNA sequence: TGTGCCAGCAGCCCCCGTAGAGGGGGCAACTACGAGCAGTACTTC. It yields the protein CASSPRRGGNYEQYF.

V is TRBV19 and J is TRBJ2-2; D unresolved. V was pared by 4 bases and J by 1 base, with 7 bases between. The germline CDR1 and CDR2 sequences are LNHDA and SQIVND (reference sequence). The CDR3 is made up of 14 amino acids. CDR3 in amino acids: CASSSQLNTGELFF. The CDR3 coding sequence is TGTGCCAGTAGTAGTCAACTGAACACCGGGGAGCTGTTTTTT.

The V call is TRBV6-5, the J call TRBJ1-2; TRBD1 is a possible D gene (5 bases). Germline-derived CDR1 and CDR2 are MNHEY and SVGAGI. Between the trimmed V and J ends, which lost 9 bases and 4 bases, there was a span of 12 bases. The CDR3 has 12 amino acids. CDR3 sequence (DNA): TGTGCCAGTTCTCAGGGATTCTATGGCTACACCTTC. This encodes CASSQGFYGYTF.

V usage is TRBV27 and J usage is TRBJ1-2, with 7 bases that match TRBD1. With 3 bases clipped from V and 5 bases from J, the junction kept 6 bases outside the gene matches. The CDR3 consists of 14 residues. Germline CDR1 MNHEY, CDR2 SMNVEV (reference sequence). The CDR3 loop reads CASSFLGTVYGYTF. The CDR3 DNA reads as TGTGCCAGCAGTTTCCTGGGGACAGTTTATGGCTACACCTTC.

The rearrangement links TRBV11-2 to TRBJ2-3; possible D gene TRBD2, 5 bases. The CDR3 contains 16 residues. Germline CDR1 and CDR2: SGHAT and FQNNGV. Trimming removed 5 bases from V and 0 bases from J, with 15 bases in between. The CDR3 DNA reads as TGTGCCAGCAGCCAACTTGCGGGCTGGAGCACAGATACGCAGTATTTT. This sequence encodes CASSQLAGWSTDTQYF.

The CDR3: CASRADGAYEQYF. For the CDR3, the DNA is TGTGCCAGCCGTGCCGACGGAGCCTACGAGCAGTACTTC. The rearrangement uses TRBV2 and TRBJ2-7, with unresolved D. V was pared by 8 bases and J by 2 bases, with 13 bases between. In germline, CDR1 is SNHLY, CDR2 FYNNEI. There are 13 residues in the CDR3.